This T cell receptor (beta chain) came from a study of post-analysis software for immune sequencing data. As for this clonotype: Its antigen is unknown.

Unique molecular identifiers were carried by the TCR beta cDNA libraries. Once about 0.95 to 10 million T cells were used, approximately 520,000 cDNA molecules resulted. Using its own MiXCR run on the PCR reads, TCRdb lists one record per CDR3 protein. Among roughly 700,000 distinct CDR3 sequences listed, about 32% were seen once. The V end was cut by 6 bases, the J end by 7 bases, with 19 bases between. Germline V gene data show CDR1 as DFQATT and CDR2 as SNEGSKA (reference sequence). This CDR3 has 14 amino acids. Study outcomes and limitations: Controls had lower frequencies than patients of 4 or 5 TRBV segments, which included TRBV5-6, TRBV5-1 and TRBV20-1. Relative to controls, patients with multiple sclerosis showed significantly lower normalized Chao1 diversity.

This TCR derives from a girl aged 10-17 years with multiple sclerosis. This rearrangement joins TRBV20-1 to TRBJ1-5, with D unclear. The sample consisted of blood. The CDR3: CSAPNVLSSQPQHF. In DNA form, the CDR3 reads TGCAGTGCCCCTAACGTTCTCTCTTCCCAGCCCCAGCATTTT.